What follows describes a single T cell receptor beta chain. These data come from a study of OX40 agonist ivuxolimab in advanced cancers. The CDR3 has 16 residues. Germline CDR1 is ENHRY and CDR2 is SYGVKD. With 2 bases removed from V and 0 bases from J, the gap between germline ends came to 8 bases. TCRdb's table, derived via immunoSEQ multiplex PCR, lists solely in-frame clones and lacks some. The table has about 93,000 clones, roughly 94% seen once. This specimen consisted of CD4+ or CD8+ T cells sorted from blood, obtained in a trial of the OX40 agonist ivuxolimab. The clonotype was recovered from an adult with an advanced solid tumor such as melanoma, head and neck, liver or kidney cancer. V gene TRBV10-3 combines with J gene TRBJ1-6, with D possibly being TRBD1 (6 bases). The CDR3 DNA is TGTGCCATCAGTGAGCTGGACAGCTCCTATAATTCACCCCTCCACTTT. Residues: CAISELDSSYNSPLHF.